The 14 T cell receptor beta chains below come from one sample, sequenced in a study of CXCR3-negative and CXCR3-positive naive CD8 T cells. The TRB libraries of cDNA were built by UMI-labeled 5' RACE. Following a re-call of the 5' RACE reads, TCRdb has one entry per CDR3 protein and lacks DNA. The data include over 100,000 distinct CDR3 sequences; the top ten clones carry approximately 0.51%. Sequencing was performed on naive CXCR3- CD8+ T cells from blood. The subset here: CD45RO-CCR7+CD27+CD95- naive CD8+ T cells lacking CXCR3 (TNR3-). The receptors here all came from a human donor in good health. Some clones in this sample may be carry-over from other donors' samples.

The CDR3 reads CASSQVVVGFEQYF. The gene calls are TRBV4-1 and TRBJ2-7. The CDR3 has 14 amino acids. Germline assignment: CDR1 MGHRA and CDR2 YSYEKL.

The chain couples TRBV7-8 to TRBJ2-5; without DNA, the TCRdb call of TRBD1 cannot be checked. Germline CDR1 and CDR2: SGHVS and FQNEAQ. The CDR3 spans 16 residues. CDR3 residues: CASSRLGAGRQETQYF. Using reference TRBV7-8 and TRBJ2-5 for the parts outside the CDR3, the full variable domain is GAGVSQSPRYKVAKRGQDVALRCDPISGHVSLFWYQQALGQGPEFLTYFQNEAQLDKSGLPSDRFFAERPEGSVSTLKIQRTQQEDSAVYLCASSRLGAGRQETQYFGPGTRLLVL.

V gene TRBV3-1 combines with J gene TRBJ2-1; TCRdb lists TRBD2, though no DNA is available to test this call. The germline V gene has CDR1 LGHDT and CDR2 YNNKEL (reference sequence). The CDR3 contains 16 residues. The CDR3 here is CASSHLSGLILNEKFF.

V is TRBV29-1 and J is TRBJ2-7; the TCRdb D gene call, TRBD1, has no DNA to confirm it. The CDR3 is 11 residues long. The V gene's germline CDR1 is SQVTM and CDR2 ANQGSEA. CDR3 amino acids: CSVESGGEQYF.

J is TRBJ2-3 and V is TRBV11-2. Germline V lookup: CDR1 SGHAT, CDR2 FQNNGV. This CDR3 comprises 15 residues. The CDR3 loop reads CASSLASRTTDTQYF.

This chain connects TRBV28 to TRBJ2-7; TCRdb's D call of TRBD2 is untestable without DNA. The V gene's germline CDR1 is MDHEN and CDR2 SYDVKM. The CDR3 is 15 residues long. This CDR3 reads CASSDTAGGGKGSYF.

This chain links TRBV5-4 with TRBJ1-2; TCRdb designates TRBD1, a call that cannot be tested without DNA. The V gene's germline CDR1 is SGHNT and CDR2 YYREEE (reference sequence). The CDR3 length is 16 residues. This chain's CDR3 is CASTMESGTGLSGYTF.

This chain joins TRBV27 and TRBJ2-1; TCRdb calls TRBD2, which cannot be checked without DNA. The length of the CDR3 is 15 residues. The germline V gene encodes CDR1 MNHEY and CDR2 SMNVEV (reference sequence). CDR3 region: CASSQPAGGYYEQFF.

The chain carries TRBV5-6 and TRBJ1-1. The CDR3 spans 12 residues. Germline V gene data show CDR1 as SGHDT and CDR2 as YYEEEE. The chain's CDR3 is CASSSFLTEAFF.

The chain is built from TRBV11-2 and TRBJ2-2; TCRdb proposes TRBD2, but this gene call is untestable without DNA. CDR3 length: 18 residues. Looked up from germline, CDR1 is SGHAT and CDR2 is FQNNGV. This CDR3 reads CASSLVLGGRDVAGELFF.

This chain connects TRBV12-3 or TRBV12-4 to TRBJ2-4; TCRdb indicates TRBD2, and absent DNA this call remains unverified. This CDR3 contains 16 residues. This CDR3 reads CASSPRDYGAKNIQYF.

The chain is built from TRBV27 and TRBJ2-7; TCRdb calls TRBD1, which cannot be checked without DNA. The CDR3 extends over 13 amino acids. The germline CDR1 and CDR2 sequences are MNHEY and SMNVEV (reference sequence). The CDR3 protein is CASAEQAVYEQYF.

V gene TRBV5-5 combines with J gene TRBJ2-4; TCRdb's D call of TRBD1 is untestable without DNA. The CDR3 has 15 residues. Germline V gene sequence: CDR1 SGHKS, CDR2 YYEKEE (reference sequence). The CDR3 reads CASSHSGGTGDIQYF.

The chain employs TRBV28 and TRBJ2-1; the TRBD2 assignment by TCRdb is unverifiable without DNA. Looked up from germline, CDR1 is MDHEN and CDR2 is SYDVKM. This CDR3 region has 16 residues. CDR3 protein: CASSFGETSGYNEQFF.